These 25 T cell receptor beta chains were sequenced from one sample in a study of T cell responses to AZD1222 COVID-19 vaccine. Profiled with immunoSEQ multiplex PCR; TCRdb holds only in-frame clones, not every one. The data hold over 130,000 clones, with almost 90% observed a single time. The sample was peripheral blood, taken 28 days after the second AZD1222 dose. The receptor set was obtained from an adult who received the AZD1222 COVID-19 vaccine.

The CDR3 DNA reads as TGTGCCAGCAGCGCCGGGGGGACTAGCACAGATACGCAGTATTTT. As protein: CASSAGGTSTDTQYF. The chain carries TRBV11-3 and TRBJ2-3, with 7 bases identical to TRBD2. This CDR3 is 15 amino acids long. From germline, CDR1 is SGHNT and CDR2 YENEEA. Trimming cost V 5 bases and J 0 bases; bases outside gene matches: 5.

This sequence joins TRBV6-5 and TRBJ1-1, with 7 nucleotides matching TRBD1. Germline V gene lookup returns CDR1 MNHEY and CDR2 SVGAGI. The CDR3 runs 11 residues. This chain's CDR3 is CATTGYTEAFF. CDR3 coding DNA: TGTGCTACGACAGGGTACACTGAAGCTTTCTTT.

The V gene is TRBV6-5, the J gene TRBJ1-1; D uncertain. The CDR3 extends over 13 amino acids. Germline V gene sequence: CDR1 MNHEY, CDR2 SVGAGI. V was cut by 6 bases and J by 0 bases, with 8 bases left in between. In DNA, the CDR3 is TGTGCCAGCAGGGCCCCTTTGAACACTGAAGCTTTCTTT. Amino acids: CASRAPLNTEAFF.

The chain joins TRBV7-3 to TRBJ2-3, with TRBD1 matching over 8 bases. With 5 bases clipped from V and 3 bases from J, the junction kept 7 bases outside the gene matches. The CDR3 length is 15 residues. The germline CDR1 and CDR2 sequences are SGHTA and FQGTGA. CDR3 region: CASSARGQETDTQYF. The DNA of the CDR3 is TGTGCCAGCAGCGCCAGGGGGCAGGAGACAGATACGCAGTATTTT. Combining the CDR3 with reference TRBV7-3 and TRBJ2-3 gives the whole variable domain GAGVSQTPSNKVTEKGKYVELRCDPISGHTALYWYRQSLGQGPEFLIYFQGTGAADDSGLPNDRFFAVRPEGSVSTLKIQRTERGDSAVYLCASSARGQETDTQYFGPGTRLTVL.

The CDR3 here is CASRIDLAPPYEQYF. In DNA form, the CDR3 reads TGTGCCAGCAGGATCGATCTAGCGCCGCCCTACGAGCAGTACTTC. This chain uses TRBV6-1 with TRBJ2-7; D is possibly TRBD2 (6 bases). Trimming removed 6 bases at V and 2 bases at J, with 17 bases between. CDR3 length: 15 residues. Germline CDR1 is MNHNS and CDR2 is SASEGT.

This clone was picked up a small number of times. In nucleotides, the CDR3 is TGTGCCAGCAGTCCCACCAGGGCCCCATCCTACGAGCAGTACTTC. Translating it yields CASSPTRAPSYEQYF. This chain connects TRBV27 to TRBJ2-7; D perhaps matches TRBD1 (5 bases). The length of the CDR3 is 15 residues. Trimming left V 5 bases short and J 1 base short, with 15 bases between. Germline-derived CDR1 and CDR2 are MNHEY and SMNVEV (reference sequence).

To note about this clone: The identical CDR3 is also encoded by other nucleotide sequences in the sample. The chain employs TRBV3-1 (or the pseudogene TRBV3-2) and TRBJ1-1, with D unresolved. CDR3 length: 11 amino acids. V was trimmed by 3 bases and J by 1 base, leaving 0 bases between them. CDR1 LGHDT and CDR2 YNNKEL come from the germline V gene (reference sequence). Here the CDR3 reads CASSQNTEAFF. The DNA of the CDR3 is TGTGCCAGCAGCCAGAACACTGAAGCTTTCTTT.

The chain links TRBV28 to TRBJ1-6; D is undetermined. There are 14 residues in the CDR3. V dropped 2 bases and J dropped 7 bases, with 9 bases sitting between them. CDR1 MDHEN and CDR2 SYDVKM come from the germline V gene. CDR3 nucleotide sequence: TGTGCCAGCAGTTTAAGTATGGGGAATTCACCCCTCCACTTT. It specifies CASSLSMGNSPLHF.

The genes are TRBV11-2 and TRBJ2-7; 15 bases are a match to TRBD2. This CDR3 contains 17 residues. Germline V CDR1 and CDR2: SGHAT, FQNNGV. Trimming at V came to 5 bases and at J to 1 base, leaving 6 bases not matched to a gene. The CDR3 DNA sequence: TGTGCCAGCAGCCCTACTGGACTAGCGGGAGGGTCCTACGAGCAGTACTTC. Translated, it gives CASSPTGLAGGSYEQYF.

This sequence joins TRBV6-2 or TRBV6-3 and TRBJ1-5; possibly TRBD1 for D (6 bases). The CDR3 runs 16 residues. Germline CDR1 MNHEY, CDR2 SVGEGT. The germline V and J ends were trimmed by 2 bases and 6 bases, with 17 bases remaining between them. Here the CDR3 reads CASSYRRDTLGQPQHF. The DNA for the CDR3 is TGTGCCAGCAGTTACCGCCGGGACACTTTGGGTCAGCCCCAGCATTTT.

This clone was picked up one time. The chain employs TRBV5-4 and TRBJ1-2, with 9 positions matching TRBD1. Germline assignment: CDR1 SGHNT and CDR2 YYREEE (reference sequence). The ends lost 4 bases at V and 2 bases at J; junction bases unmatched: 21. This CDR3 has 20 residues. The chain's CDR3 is CASSTNPRTGEGVSNYGYTF. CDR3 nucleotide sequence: TGTGCCAGCAGCACCAACCCCAGGACAGGGGAAGGGGTATCAAACTATGGCTACACCTTC.

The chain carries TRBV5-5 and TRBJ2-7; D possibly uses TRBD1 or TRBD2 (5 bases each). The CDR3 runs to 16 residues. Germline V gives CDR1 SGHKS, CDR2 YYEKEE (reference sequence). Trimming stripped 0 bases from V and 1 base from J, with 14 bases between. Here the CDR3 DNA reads TGTGCCAGCAGCTTGGGTCCAGGGAGCCCTTCCTACGAGCAGTACTTC. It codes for CASSLGPGSPSYEQYF. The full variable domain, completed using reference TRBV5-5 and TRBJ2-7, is DAGVTQSPTHLIKTRGQQVTLRCSPISGHKSVSWYQQVLGQGPQFIFQYYEKEERGRGNFPDRFSARQFPNYSSELNVNALLLGDSALYLCASSLGPGSPSYEQYFGPGTRLTVT.

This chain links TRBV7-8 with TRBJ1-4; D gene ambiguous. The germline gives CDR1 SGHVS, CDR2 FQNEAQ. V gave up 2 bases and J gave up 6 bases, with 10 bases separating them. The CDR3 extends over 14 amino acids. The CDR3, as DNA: TGTGCCAGCAGCTTAAATAGCCCAGATGAAAAACTGTTTTTT. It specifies CASSLNSPDEKLFF.

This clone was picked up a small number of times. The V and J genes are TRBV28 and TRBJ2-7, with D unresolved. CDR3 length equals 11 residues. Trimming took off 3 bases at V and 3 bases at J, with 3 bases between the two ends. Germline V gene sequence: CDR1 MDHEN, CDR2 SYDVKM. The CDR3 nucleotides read TGTGCCAGCAGTTTGGACTACGAGCAGTACTTC. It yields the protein CASSLDYEQYF.

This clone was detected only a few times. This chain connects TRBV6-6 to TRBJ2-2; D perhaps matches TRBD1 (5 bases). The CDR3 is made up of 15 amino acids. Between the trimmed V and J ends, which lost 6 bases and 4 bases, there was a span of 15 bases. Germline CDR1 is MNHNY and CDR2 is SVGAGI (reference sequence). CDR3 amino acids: CASSYGGQGTGELFF. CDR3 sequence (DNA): TGTGCCAGCAGCTACGGCGGCCAGGGCACCGGGGAGCTGTTTTTT.

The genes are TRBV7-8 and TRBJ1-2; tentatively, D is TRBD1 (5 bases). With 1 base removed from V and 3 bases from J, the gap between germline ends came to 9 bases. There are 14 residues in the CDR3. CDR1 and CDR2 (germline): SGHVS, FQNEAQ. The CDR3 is CASSLGGRDYGYTF. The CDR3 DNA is TGTGCCAGCAGCTTAGGTGGCAGGGACTATGGCTACACCTTC.

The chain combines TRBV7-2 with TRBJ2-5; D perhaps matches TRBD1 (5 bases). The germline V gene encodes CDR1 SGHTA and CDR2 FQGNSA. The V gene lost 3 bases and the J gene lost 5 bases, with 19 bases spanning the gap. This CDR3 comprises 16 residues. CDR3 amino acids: CASSFVIPRQGETQYF. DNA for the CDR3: TGTGCCAGCAGCTTCGTAATCCCCCGTCAGGGTGAGACCCAGTACTTC.

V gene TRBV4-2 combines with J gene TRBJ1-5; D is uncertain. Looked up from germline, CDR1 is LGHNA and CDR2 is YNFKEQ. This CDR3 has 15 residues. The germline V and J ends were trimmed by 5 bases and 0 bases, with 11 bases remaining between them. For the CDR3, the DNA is TGTGCCAGCAGCGTCTACACGGATAGCAATCAGCCCCAGCATTTT. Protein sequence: CASSVYTDSNQPQHF.

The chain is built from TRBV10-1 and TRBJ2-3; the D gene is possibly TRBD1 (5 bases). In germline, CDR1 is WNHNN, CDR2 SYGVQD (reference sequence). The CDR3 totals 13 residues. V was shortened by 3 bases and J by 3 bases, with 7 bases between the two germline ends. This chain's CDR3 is CASSERGTDTQYF. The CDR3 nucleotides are TGCGCCAGCAGTGAAAGGGGTACAGATACGCAGTATTTT.

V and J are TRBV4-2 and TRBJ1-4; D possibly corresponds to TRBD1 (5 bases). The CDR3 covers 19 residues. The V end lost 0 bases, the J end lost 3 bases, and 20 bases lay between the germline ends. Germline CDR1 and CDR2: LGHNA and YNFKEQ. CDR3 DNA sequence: TGTGCCAGCAGCCAAGAGGGCGCAGGGAACCTGATAGCTAATGAAAAACTGTTTTTT. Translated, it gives CASSQEGAGNLIANEKLFF.

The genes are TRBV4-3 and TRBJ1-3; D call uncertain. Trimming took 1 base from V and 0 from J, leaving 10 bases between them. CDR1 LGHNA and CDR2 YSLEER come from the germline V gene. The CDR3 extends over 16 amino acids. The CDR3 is CASSQAVTASGNTIYF. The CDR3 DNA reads TGCGCCAGCAGCCAAGCTGTTACTGCCTCTGGAAACACCATATATTTT.

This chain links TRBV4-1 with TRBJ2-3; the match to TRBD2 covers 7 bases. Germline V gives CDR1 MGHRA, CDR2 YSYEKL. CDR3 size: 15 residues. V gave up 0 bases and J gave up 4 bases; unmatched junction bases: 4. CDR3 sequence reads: CASSQESRGADTQYF. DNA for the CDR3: TGCGCCAGCAGCCAAGAGTCACGGGGGGCAGATACGCAGTATTTT.

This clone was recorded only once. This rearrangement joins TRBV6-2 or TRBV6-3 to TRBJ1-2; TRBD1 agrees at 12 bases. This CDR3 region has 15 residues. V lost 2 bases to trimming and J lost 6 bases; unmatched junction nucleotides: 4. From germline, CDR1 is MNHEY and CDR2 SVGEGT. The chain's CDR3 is CASSYQGQGANGYTF. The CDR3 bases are TGTGCCAGCAGTTACCAGGGACAGGGGGCGAATGGCTACACCTTC.

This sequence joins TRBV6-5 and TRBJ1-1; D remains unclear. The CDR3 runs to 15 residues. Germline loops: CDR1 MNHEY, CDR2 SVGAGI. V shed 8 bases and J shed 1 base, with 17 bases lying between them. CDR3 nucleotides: TGTGCCAGCTGCTCCTGGGGAGCTGGGAACACTGAAGCTTTCTTT. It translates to CASCSWGAGNTEAFF.

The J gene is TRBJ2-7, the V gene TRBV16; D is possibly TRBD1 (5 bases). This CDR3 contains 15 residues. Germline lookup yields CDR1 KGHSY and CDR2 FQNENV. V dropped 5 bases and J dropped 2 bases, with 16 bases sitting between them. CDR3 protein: CASSGAGESAYEQYF. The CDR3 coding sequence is TGTGCCAGCAGCGGGGCAGGAGAAAGTGCCTACGAGCAGTACTTC.